A selection of T cell receptor beta chains follows, all from one sample in a study of identical twins. TCRdb redid the calling of the 5' RACE reads with MiXCR, one entry per CDR3 protein. The table includes 700,000 or so distinct CDR3 sequences, 8.6% detected once. This sample was also put to use in a study of yellow fever vaccine responses in identical twins.

Material: PBMCs. These TCRs come from a woman aged 18-35 years in good health. The CDR3 runs from the conserved cysteine through the conserved F or W. D genes are given only for firm matches. Clone size is not always given. Where it is, it says once, few, many or a class for expanded clones.

clone size	J gene	V gene	D gene	CDR3 DNA	CDR3 protein
-	TRBJ2-1	TRBV15	TRBD1	TGTGCCACCAGCAGACCCGGGACAGTCTACAATGAGCAGTTCTTC	CATSRPGTVYNEQFF
once	TRBJ2-7	TRBV20-1	TRBD2	TGCAGTGGTTCTAGCGGGAGGGCCTACGAGCAGTACTTC	CSGSSGRAYEQYF
-	TRBJ2-5	TRBV2	-	TGTGCCAGCAGTGAATCGGGGTGGCAAGAGACCCAGTACTTC	CASSESGWQETQYF
few	TRBJ2-3	TRBV6-5	TRBD2	TGTGCCAGCAGTTACGTCCCGGGACTAGCGGGGGGAAGCACAGATACGCAGTATTTT	CASSYVPGLAGGSTDTQYF
few	TRBJ2-7	TRBV10-3	-	TGTGCCATCAGACGGGGCGTTGCCTACGAGCAGTACTTC	CAIRRGVAYEQYF
few	TRBJ1-1	TRBV6-2/TRBV6-3	TRBD1	TGTGCCAGCAGACGGGACAGGGGAGTACGGGCTTTCTTT	CASRRDRGVRAFF
many	TRBJ2-1	TRBV10-3	-	TGTGCCGTTAACAGGGGGGGTGCTTCCAATGAGCAGTTCTTC	CAVNRGGASNEQFF
few	TRBJ1-5	TRBV6-2/TRBV6-3	-	TGTGCCAGCAGTTATCGTCAGCTCAGCAGCAATCAGCCCCAGCATTTT	CASSYRQLSSNQPQHF
few	TRBJ2-1	TRBV7-2	-	TGTGCCAGCAGCTTAGGGGCGGAGAGCTCCTACAATGAGCAGTTCTTC	CASSLGAESSYNEQFF
-	TRBJ2-7	TRBV28	-	TGTGCCAGCAGTTTATGGGTCACCGGTCGCTTCTACGAGCAGTACTTC	CASSLWVTGRFYEQYF
few	TRBJ2-5	TRBV7-2	-	TGTGCCAGCAGCCTGGGGGTGGCGTACCAAGAGACCCAGTACTTC	CASSLGVAYQETQYF
few	TRBJ2-1	TRBV12-3/TRBV12-4	-	TGTGCCAGCAGTCCAGGGACCCTCTGGAGTGAGCAGTTCTTC	CASSPGTLWSEQFF
few	TRBJ2-3	TRBV20-1	-	TGCAGTGCTAGAGAACGTGGGGTTTCCCTTGTTACGCAGTATTTT	CSARERGVSLVTQYF
many	TRBJ1-2	TRBV12-3/TRBV12-4	-	TGTGCCAGCAGTTTTGCGGGGATTGGAGGCTACACCTTC	CASSFAGIGGYTF
-	TRBJ2-7	TRBV6-2/TRBV6-3	-	TGTGCCAGCGGGGAAGATTCAGGACAAATGACCTACGAGCAGTACTTC	CASGEDSGQMTYEQYF
-	TRBJ2-1	TRBV4-3	TRBD2	TGCGCCAGCAGCCCCCAGGACAGCGGGAGTCAGTCCTACAATGAGCAGTTCTTC	CASSPQDSGSQSYNEQFF
few	TRBJ2-7	TRBV29-1	-	TGCAGCGTACAAACGGACGGACCCTACGAGCAGTACTTC	CSVQTDGPYEQYF
few	TRBJ2-3	TRBV2	-	TGTGCCAGCAGTGAATCCGTTGCAGATACGCAGTATTTT	CASSESVADTQYF
-	TRBJ1-5	TRBV5-6	-	TGTGCCAGCAGCCCGGGACGCAATAGCAATCAGCCCCAGCATTTT	CASSPGRNSNQPQHF
once	TRBJ2-5	TRBV28	TRBD2	TGTGCCAGCAGTTTTCCGACTAGCGGGAGTCGGGAGACCCAGTACTTC	CASSFPTSGSRETQYF
many	TRBJ1-6	TRBV5-1	-	TGCGCCAGCAGCCCAGGGAAGAATTCACCCCTCCACTTT	CASSPGKNSPLHF
-	TRBJ1-4	TRBV20-1	TRBD1	TGCAGTGCCACAGGACAGGGCGCAACTAATGAAAAACTGTTTTTT	CSATGQGATNEKLFF
many	TRBJ2-7	TRBV4-3	TRBD1	TGCGCCAGCAGCCACAGACAGGGACAGTACTACGAGCAGTACTTC	CASSHRQGQYYEQYF
-	TRBJ1-1	TRBV5-1	-	TGCGCCAGCAGCTTGGAATGGGAATTGAGAGAAGCTTTCTTT	CASSLEWELREAFF